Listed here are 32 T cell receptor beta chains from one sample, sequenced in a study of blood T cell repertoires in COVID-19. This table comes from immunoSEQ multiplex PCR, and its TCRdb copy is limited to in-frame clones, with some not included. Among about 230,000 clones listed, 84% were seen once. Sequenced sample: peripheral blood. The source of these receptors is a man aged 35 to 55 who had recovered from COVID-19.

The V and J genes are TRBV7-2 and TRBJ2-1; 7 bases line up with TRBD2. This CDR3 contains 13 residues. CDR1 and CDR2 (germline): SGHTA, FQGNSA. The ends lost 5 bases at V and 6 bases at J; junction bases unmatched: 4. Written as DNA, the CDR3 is TGTGCCAGCAGCAGACTAGCAACCAATGAGCAGTTCTTC. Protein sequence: CASSRLATNEQFF.

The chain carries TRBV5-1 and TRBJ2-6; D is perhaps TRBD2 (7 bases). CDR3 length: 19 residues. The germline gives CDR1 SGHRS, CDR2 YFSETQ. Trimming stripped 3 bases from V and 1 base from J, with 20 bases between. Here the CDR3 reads CASSSTGGTRLSGANVLTF. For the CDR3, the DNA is TGCGCCAGCAGCTCCACCGGGGGGACACGGTTATCTGGGGCCAACGTCCTGACTTTC.

CDR3 amino acids: CASSPQLDRGELFF. In DNA, the CDR3 is TGTGCCAGCTCACCCCAACTGGACAGGGGGGAGCTGTTTTTT. This chain connects TRBV18 to TRBJ2-2; 7 bases fit TRBD1. This CDR3 is built from 14 residues. From germline, CDR1 is KGHSH and CDR2 LQKENI. V was clipped by 3 bases and J by 8 bases; unmatched bases: 6.

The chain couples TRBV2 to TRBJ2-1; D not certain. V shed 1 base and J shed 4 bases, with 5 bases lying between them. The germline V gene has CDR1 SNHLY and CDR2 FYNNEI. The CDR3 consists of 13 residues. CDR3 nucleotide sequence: TGTGCCAGCAGTGAAGTGTCTTACAATGAGCAGTTCTTC. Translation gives CASSEVSYNEQFF.

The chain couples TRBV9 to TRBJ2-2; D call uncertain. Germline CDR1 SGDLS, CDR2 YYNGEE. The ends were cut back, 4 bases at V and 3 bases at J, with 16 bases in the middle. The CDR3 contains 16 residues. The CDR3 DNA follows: TGTGCCAGCAGCCCCCTCGAGACACATTACACCGGGGAGCTGTTTTTT. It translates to CASSPLETHYTGELFF. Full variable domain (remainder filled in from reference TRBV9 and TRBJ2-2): DSGVTQTPKHLITATGQRVTLRCSPRSGDLSVYWYQQSLDQGLQFLIQYYNGEERAKGNILERFSAQQFPDLHSELNLSSLELGDSALYFCASSPLETHYTGELFFGEGSRLTVL.

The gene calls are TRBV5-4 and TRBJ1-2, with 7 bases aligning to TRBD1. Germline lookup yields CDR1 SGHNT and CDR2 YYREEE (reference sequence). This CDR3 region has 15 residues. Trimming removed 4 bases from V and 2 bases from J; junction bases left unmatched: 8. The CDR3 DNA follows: TGTGCCAGCAGCCACGCGACGACAGGGAACTATGGCTACACCTTC. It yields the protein CASSHATTGNYGYTF.

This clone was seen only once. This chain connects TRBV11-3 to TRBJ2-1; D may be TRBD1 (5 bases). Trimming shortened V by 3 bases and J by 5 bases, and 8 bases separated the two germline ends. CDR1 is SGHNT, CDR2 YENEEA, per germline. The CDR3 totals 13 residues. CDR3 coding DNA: TGTGCCAGCAGCTTGGGGCTCGACAATGAGCAGTTCTTC. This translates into CASSLGLDNEQFF.

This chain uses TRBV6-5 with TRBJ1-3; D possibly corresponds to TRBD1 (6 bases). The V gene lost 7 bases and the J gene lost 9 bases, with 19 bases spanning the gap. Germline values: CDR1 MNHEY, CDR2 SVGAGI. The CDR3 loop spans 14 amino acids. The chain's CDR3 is CASTLNDRPSTIYF. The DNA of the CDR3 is TGTGCCAGCACCCTAAACGACAGGCCTAGCACCATATATTTT.

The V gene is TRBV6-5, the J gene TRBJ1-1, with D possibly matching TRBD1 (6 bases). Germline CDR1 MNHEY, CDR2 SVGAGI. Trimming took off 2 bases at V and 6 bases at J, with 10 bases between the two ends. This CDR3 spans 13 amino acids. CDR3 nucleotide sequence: TGTGCCAGCAGTTACGGGACAAACGCTGAAGCTTTCTTT. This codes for CASSYGTNAEAFF.

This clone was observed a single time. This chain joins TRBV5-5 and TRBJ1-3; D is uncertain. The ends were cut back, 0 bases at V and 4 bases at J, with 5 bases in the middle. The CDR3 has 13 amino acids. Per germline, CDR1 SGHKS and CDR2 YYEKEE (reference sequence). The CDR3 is CASSLDPGNTIYF. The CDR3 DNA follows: TGTGCCAGCAGCTTGGATCCGGGAAACACCATATATTTT.

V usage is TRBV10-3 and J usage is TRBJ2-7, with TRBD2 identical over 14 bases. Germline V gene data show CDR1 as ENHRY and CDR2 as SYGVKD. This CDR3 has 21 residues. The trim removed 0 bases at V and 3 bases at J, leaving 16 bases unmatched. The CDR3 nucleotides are TGTGCCATCAGTGAGTCGATTTTGGGTGACGGAGGGACTAGCGGGAGCTACGAGCAGTACTTC. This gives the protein CAISESILGDGGTSGSYEQYF.

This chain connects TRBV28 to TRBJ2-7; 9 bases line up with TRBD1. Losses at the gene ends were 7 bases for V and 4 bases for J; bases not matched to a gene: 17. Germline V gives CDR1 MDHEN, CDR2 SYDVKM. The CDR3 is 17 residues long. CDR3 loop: CASTLRFQGTGSYEQYF. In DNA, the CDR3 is TGTGCCAGCACCCTACGTTTCCAGGGGACAGGGAGTTACGAGCAGTACTTC.

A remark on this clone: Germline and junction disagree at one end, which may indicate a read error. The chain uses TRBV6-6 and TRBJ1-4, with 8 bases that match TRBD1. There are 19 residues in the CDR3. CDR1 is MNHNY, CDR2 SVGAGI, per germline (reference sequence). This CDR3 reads CASSYYDRGLKATNEKLFF. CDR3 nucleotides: TGTGCCAGCAGCTACTACGACAGGGGCCTCAAAGCAACTAATGAAAAACTGTTTTTT.

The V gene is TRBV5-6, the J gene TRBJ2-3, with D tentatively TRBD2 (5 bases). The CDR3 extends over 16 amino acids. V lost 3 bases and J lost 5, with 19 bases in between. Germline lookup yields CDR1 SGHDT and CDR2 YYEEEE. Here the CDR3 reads CASSSSVVGGGDTQYF. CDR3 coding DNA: TGTGCCAGCAGCTCTTCCGTGGTAGGAGGTGGAGATACGCAGTATTTT. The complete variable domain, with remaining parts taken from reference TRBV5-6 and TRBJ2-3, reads DAGVTQSPTHLIKTRGQQVTLRCSPKSGHDTVSWYQQALGQGPQFIFQYYEEEERQRGNFPDRFSGHQFPNYSSELNVNALLLGDSALYLCASSSSVVGGGDTQYFGPGTRLTVL.

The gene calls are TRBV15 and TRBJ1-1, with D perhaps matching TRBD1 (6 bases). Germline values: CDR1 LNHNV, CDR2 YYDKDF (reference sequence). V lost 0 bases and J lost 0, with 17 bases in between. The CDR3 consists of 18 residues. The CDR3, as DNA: TGTGCCACCAGCAGAGATTGGAACGGGGGGCCTATGAACACTGAAGCTTTCTTT. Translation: CATSRDWNGGPMNTEAFF.

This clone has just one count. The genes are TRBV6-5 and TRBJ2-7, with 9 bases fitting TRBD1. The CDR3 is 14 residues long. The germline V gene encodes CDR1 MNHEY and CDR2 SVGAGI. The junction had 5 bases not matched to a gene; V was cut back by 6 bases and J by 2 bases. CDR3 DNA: TGTGCCAGCAGCGGGACAGGGCGGGCCTACGAGCAGTACTTC. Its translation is CASSGTGRAYEQYF.

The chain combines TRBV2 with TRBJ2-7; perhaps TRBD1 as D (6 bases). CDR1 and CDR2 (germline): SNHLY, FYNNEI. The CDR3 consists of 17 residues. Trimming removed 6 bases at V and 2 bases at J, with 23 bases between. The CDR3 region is CASRGLRRGKGAYEQYF. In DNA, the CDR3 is TGTGCCAGCAGGGGCCTCCGAAGGGGGAAAGGGGCCTACGAGCAGTACTTC.

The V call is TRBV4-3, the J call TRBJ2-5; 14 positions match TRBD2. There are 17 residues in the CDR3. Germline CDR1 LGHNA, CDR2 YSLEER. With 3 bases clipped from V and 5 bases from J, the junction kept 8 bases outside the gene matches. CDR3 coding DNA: TGCGCCAGCAGCCACCTGACTAGCGGGGGGGCCCGTGAGACCCAGTACTTC. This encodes CASSHLTSGGARETQYF.

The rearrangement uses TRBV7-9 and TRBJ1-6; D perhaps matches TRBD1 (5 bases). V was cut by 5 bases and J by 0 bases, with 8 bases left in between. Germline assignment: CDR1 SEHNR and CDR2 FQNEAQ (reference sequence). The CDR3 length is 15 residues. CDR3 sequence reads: CASSGRGSYNSPLHF. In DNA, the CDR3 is TGTGCCAGCAGCGGAAGGGGCTCCTATAATTCACCCCTCCACTTT.

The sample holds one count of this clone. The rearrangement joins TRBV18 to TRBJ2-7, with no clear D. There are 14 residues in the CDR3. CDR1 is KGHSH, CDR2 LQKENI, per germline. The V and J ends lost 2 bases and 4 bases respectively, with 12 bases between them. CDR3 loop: CASSPALSAYEQYF. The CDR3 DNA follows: TGTGCCAGCTCACCAGCGTTGAGTGCGTACGAGCAGTACTTC.

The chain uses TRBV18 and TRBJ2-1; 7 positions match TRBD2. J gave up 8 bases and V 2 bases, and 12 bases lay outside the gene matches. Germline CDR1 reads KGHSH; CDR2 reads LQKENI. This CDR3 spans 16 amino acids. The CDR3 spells CASSPSLGTTLDEQFF. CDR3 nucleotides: TGTGCCAGCTCACCATCTTTAGGGACTACCCTTGATGAGCAGTTCTTC.

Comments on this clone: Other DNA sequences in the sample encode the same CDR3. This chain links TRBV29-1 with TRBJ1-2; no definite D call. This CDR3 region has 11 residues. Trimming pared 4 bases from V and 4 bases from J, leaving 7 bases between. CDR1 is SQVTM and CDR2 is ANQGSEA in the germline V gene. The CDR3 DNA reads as TGCAGCGTTGGGGCCTCCTATGGCTACACCTTC. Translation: CSVGASYGYTF.

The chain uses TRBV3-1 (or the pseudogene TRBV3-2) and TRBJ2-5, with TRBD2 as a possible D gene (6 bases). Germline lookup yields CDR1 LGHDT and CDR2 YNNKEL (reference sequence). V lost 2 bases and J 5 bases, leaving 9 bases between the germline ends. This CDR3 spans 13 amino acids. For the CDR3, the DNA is TGTGCCAGCAGCCAAAGGGAGGACGAGACCCAGTACTTC. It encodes CASSQREDETQYF.

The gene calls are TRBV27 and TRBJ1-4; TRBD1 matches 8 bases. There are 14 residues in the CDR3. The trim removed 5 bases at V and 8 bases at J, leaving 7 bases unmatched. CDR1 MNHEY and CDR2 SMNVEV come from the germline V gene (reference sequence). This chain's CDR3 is CASSDDRGREKLFF. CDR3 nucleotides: TGTGCCAGCAGTGATGACAGGGGTCGGGAAAAACTGTTTTTT.

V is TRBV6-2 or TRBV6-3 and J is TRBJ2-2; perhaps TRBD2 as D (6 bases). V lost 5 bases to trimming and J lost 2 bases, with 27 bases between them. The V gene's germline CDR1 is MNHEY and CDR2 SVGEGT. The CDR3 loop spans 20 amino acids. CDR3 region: CASSPRWVRTLRDNTGELFF. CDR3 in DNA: TGTGCCAGCAGTCCGAGATGGGTCCGAACTTTGCGGGATAACACCGGGGAGCTGTTTTTT.

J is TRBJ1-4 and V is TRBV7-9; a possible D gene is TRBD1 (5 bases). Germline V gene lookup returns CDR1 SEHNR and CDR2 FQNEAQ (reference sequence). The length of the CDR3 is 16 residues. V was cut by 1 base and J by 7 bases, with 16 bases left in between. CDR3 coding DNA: TGTGCCAGCAGCTTAGTCAGGGATCGGCAGGGTGAAAAACTGTTTTTT. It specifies CASSLVRDRQGEKLFF.

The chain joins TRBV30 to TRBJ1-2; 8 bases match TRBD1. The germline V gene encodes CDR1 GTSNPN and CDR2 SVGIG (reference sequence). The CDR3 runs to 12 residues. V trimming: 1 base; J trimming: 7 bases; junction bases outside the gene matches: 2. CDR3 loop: CAWSGTGSGYTF. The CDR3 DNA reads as TGTGCCTGGAGTGGGACAGGGAGTGGCTACACCTTC. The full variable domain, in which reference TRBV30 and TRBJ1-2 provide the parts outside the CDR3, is SQTIHQWPATLVQPVGSPLSLECTVEGTSNPNLYWYRQAAGRGLQLLFYSVGIGQISSEVPQNLSASRPQDRQFILSSKKLLLSDSGFYLCAWSGTGSGYTFGSGTRLTVV.

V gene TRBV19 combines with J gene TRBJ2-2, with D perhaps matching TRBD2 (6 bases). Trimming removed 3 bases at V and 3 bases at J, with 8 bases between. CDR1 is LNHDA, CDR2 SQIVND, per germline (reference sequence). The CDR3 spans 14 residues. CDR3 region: CASSISGHTGELFF. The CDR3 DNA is TGTGCCAGTAGTATTAGCGGACACACCGGGGAGCTGTTTTTT.

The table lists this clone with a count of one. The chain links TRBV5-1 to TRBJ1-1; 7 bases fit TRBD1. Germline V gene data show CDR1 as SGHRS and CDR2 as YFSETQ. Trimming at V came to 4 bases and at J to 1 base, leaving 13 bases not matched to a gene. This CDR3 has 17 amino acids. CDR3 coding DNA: TGCGCCAGCAGCGTTACCCATACAGGGGTGGGGAACACTGAAGCTTTCTTT. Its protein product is CASSVTHTGVGNTEAFF.

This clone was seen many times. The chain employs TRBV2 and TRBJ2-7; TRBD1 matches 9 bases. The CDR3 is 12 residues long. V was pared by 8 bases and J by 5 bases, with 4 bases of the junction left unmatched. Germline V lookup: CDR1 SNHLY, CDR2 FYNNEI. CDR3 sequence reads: CASRDRDHEQYF. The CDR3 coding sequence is TGTGCCAGCCGGGACAGGGACCACGAGCAGTACTTC.

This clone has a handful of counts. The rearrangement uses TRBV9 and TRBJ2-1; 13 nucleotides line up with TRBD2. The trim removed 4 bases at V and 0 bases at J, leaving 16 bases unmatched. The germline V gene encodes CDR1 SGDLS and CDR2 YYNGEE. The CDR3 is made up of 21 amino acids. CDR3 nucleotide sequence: TGTGCCAGCAGCTCACCCCGCACTAGCGGGAGGGCCGGGGGCTCCTACAATGAGCAGTTCTTC. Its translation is CASSSPRTSGRAGGSYNEQFF.

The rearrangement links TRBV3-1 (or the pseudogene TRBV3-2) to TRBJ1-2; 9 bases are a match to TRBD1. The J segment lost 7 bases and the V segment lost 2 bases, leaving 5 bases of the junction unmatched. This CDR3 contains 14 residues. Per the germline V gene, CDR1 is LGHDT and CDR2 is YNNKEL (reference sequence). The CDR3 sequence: CASSQLQGAGGYTF. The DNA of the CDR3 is TGTGCCAGCAGCCAACTACAGGGGGCAGGTGGCTACACCTTC.